Following are 29 T cell receptor beta chains from one sample sequenced in a study of blood T cell repertoires in COVID-19. Profiled with immunoSEQ multiplex PCR; TCRdb holds only in-frame clones, not every one. The sample yields a few hundred thousand clones, around 86% seen once. The sequencing input was peripheral blood. The receptors shown here come from a man in his thirties or forties who had recovered from COVID-19.

The chain joins TRBV18 to TRBJ1-2, with a possible D match to TRBD1 (6 bases). Germline V gives CDR1 KGHSH, CDR2 LQKENI. V was cut by 9 bases and J by 6 bases, with 8 bases left in between. The CDR3 covers 10 residues. CDR3 region: CASGGDGYTF. In DNA, the CDR3 is TGTGCCAGTGGGGGCGATGGCTACACCTTC.

The rearrangement links TRBV12-3 or TRBV12-4 to TRBJ1-2; D is unresolved. The CDR3 consists of 13 residues. V was cut by 5 bases and J by 4 bases, with 11 bases left in between. In DNA form, the CDR3 reads TGTGCCAGCAGTAGAGGACTCGGCTATGGCTACACCTTC. It encodes CASSRGLGYGYTF.

The chain carries TRBV6-5 and TRBJ1-2; 9 bases match TRBD1. The CDR3 has 15 amino acids. After removal of 7 bases from V and 8 bases from J, the junction contained 14 bases not matched to a gene. CDR1 MNHEY and CDR2 SVGAGI come from the germline V gene. CDR3 coding DNA: TGTGCCAGCAACCCAACAGGGGGCGCCTTGAGAGGCTACACCTTC. This encodes CASNPTGGALRGYTF.

The chain is built from TRBV29-1 and TRBJ2-7; 9 bases are a match to TRBD2. Trimming removed 6 bases from V and 3 bases from J; junction bases left unmatched: 6. Germline assignment: CDR1 SQVTM and CDR2 ANQGSEA. The CDR3 sequence is 13 residues long. The CDR3 nucleotides are TGCAGCGTCATCCCTAGCGGGGTCTACGAGCAGTACTTC. Translating gives CSVIPSGVYEQYF.

The chain is built from TRBV19 and TRBJ1-5; TRBD1 is a possible D gene (6 bases). CDR1 and CDR2 from the germline V gene are LNHDA and SQIVND (reference sequence). V lost 7 bases to trimming and J lost 5 bases, with 21 bases between them. The CDR3 loop spans 16 amino acids. In DNA form, the CDR3 reads TGTGCCAGTACCGCAGAACGACAGGCTACGTATCAGCCCCAGCATTTT. It codes for CASTAERQATYQPQHF.

The rearrangement links TRBV9 to TRBJ1-1; TRBD1 is a possible D gene (6 bases). This CDR3 region has 14 residues. Trimming removed 0 bases from V and 4 bases from J, with 10 bases in between. The V gene's germline CDR1 is SGDLS and CDR2 YYNGEE. CDR3 loop: CASSVVGGGTEAFF. The CDR3 DNA sequence: TGTGCCAGCAGCGTAGTAGGGGGGGGCACTGAAGCTTTCTTT.

V is TRBV5-4 and J is TRBJ2-1; TRBD2 aligns across 8 bases. V was clipped by 3 bases and J by 3 bases; unmatched bases: 8. Germline loops: CDR1 SGHNT, CDR2 YYREEE (reference sequence). CDR3 size: 16 residues. This CDR3 is CASSSSDGGDYNEQFF. The CDR3 nucleotides read TGTGCCAGCAGCTCCTCTGACGGGGGGGACTACAATGAGCAGTTCTTC.

This chain links TRBV4-3 with TRBJ2-1, with D possibly TRBD1 on 5 matching bases. V lost 0 bases, J lost 12 bases, and 15 bases lay in between. CDR3 length: 14 amino acids. The V gene's germline CDR1 is LGHNA and CDR2 YSLEER. The CDR3 DNA follows: TGCGCCAGCAGCCAAGATGCCCGCGGACAAGCGCAGTTCTTC. Amino acids: CASSQDARGQAQFF.

V gene TRBV5-1 combines with J gene TRBJ2-3; D is perhaps TRBD1 (5 bases). This CDR3 is 15 amino acids long. The V and J ends lost 2 bases and 3 bases respectively, with 13 bases between them. Per the germline V gene, CDR1 is SGHRS and CDR2 is YFSETQ. In DNA, the CDR3 is TGCGCCAGCAGCTTTTCGGTAGGGGATACAGATACGCAGTATTTT. It yields the protein CASSFSVGDTDTQYF.

The CDR3 coding sequence is TGTGCCAGTAGTGTAAGACTAGCGGGGGGAGTGGGCACAGATACGCAGTATTTT. It yields the protein CASSVRLAGGVGTDTQYF. The J gene is TRBJ2-3, the V gene TRBV19; 13 bases map to TRBD2. J lost 1 base, V lost 5 bases, and 9 bases had no gene match. The CDR3 is 18 amino acids. From germline, CDR1 is LNHDA and CDR2 SQIVND (reference sequence).

The gene calls are TRBV10-3 and TRBJ2-3, with TRBD1 as a possible D gene (5 bases). Germline lookup yields CDR1 ENHRY and CDR2 SYGVKD. CDR3 length: 14 residues. V was trimmed by 7 bases and J by 6 bases, leaving 17 bases between them. The CDR3 sequence is CAITRDSLGDTQYF. CDR3 nucleotide sequence: TGTGCCATCACCAGAGACAGCCTAGGGGATACGCAGTATTTT.

The chain employs TRBV27 and TRBJ1-1; 9 bases are shared with TRBD1. Germline V CDR1 and CDR2: MNHEY, SMNVEV (reference sequence). Losses at the gene ends were 7 bases for V and 5 bases for J; bases not matched to a gene: 20. The CDR3 length is 18 residues. The CDR3 is CASTRRTGVTKVPTEAFF. In DNA, the CDR3 is TGTGCCAGCACCCGGAGGACAGGGGTTACCAAGGTACCGACTGAAGCTTTCTTT.

This sequence joins TRBV11-2 and TRBJ2-3; TRBD2 might be the D (6 bases). The CDR3 contains 15 residues. Germline V gives CDR1 SGHAT, CDR2 FQNNGV. With 0 bases removed from V and 5 bases from J, the gap between germline ends came to 12 bases. Here the CDR3 reads CASSLDRGSVDTQYF. CDR3 sequence (DNA): TGTGCCAGCAGCTTAGATCGGGGGAGTGTAGATACGCAGTATTTT. The whole variable domain, remainder taken from reference TRBV11-2 and TRBJ2-3, is EAGVAQSPRYKIIEKRQSVAFWCNPISGHATLYWYQQILGQGPKLLIQFQNNGVVDDSQLPKDRFSAERLKGVDSTLKIQPAKLEDSAVYLCASSLDRGSVDTQYFGPGTRLTVL.

The genes are TRBV4-2 and TRBJ2-7; the match to TRBD2 covers 8 bases. Germline V CDR1 and CDR2: LGHNA, YNFKEQ. V was clipped by 0 bases and J by 1 base; unmatched bases: 5. The CDR3 runs to 16 residues. CDR3 residues: CASSQEGPGGSYEQYF. CDR3 coding DNA: TGTGCCAGCAGCCAAGAGGGTCCGGGGGGGTCCTACGAGCAGTACTTC.

The chain joins TRBV4-1 to TRBJ1-6; 9 nucleotides match TRBD1. There are 12 residues in the CDR3. Germline loops: CDR1 MGHRA, CDR2 YSYEKL. J gave up 14 bases and V 3 bases, and 2 bases lay outside the gene matches. The CDR3 reads CASSQTGGTLHF. The CDR3 DNA follows: TGCGCCAGCAGCCAGACAGGGGGGACCCTCCACTTT.

V gene TRBV21-1 combines with J gene TRBJ1-5; the D segment call TRBD1 is taken from the table without a DNA check. TRBV21-1 is reported as a pseudogene. This CDR3 has 16 amino acids. The CDR3 region is CASSKPGHNSNQPQHF. The CDR3 bases are TGTGCCAGCAGCAAGCCGGGACATAATAGCAATCAGCCCCAGCATTTT.

This sequence joins TRBV4-1 and TRBJ1-1; D gene ambiguous. This CDR3 is built from 15 residues. V was clipped by 2 bases and J by 0 bases, with 10 bases between them. Looked up from germline, CDR1 is MGHRA and CDR2 is YSYEKL. This CDR3 reads CASSQMGHLNTEAFF. CDR3 nucleotide sequence: TGCGCCAGCAGCCAAATGGGCCATTTGAACACTGAAGCTTTCTTT.

The genes are TRBV5-1 and TRBJ2-1; 10 bases map to TRBD2. V was pared by 2 bases and J by 0 bases, with 8 bases of the junction left unmatched. This CDR3 comprises 18 residues. Germline V gives CDR1 SGHRS, CDR2 YFSETQ. The DNA for the CDR3 is TGCGCCAGCAGCTTCCGCTGGACTAGCGGTAACTCCTACAATGAGCAGTTCTTC. This translates into CASSFRWTSGNSYNEQFF.

This clone has just one count. One end of the junction varies from germline; a read error may be responsible. The chain recombines TRBV7-2 with TRBJ1-2, with D perhaps TRBD1 (5 bases). The CDR3 sequence is 13 residues long. Looked up from germline, CDR1 is SGHTA and CDR2 is FQGNSA. CDR3 nucleotide sequence: TGTGCCAGCAGCTTACCCCGAATTGGCCGGGGGGCCTTC. This gives the protein CASSLPRIGRGAF. Drawing the rest from reference TRBV7-2 and TRBJ1-2, the complete variable domain is GAGVSQSPSNKVTEKGKDVELRCDPISGHTALYWYRQSLGQGLEFLIYFQGNSAPDKSGLPSDRFSAERTGGSVSTLTIQRTQQEDSAVYLCASSLPRIGRGAFGSGTRLTVV.

This clone was picked up one time. The chain employs TRBV9 and TRBJ2-5; TRBD2 is a possible D gene (6 bases). Trimming took 0 bases from V and 0 from J, leaving 12 bases between them. Looked up from germline, CDR1 is SGDLS and CDR2 is YYNGEE. There are 16 residues in the CDR3. CDR3 coding DNA: TGTGCCAGCAGCGTAGGGGTAGCGGCGTACCAAGAGACCCAGTACTTC. Its protein product is CASSVGVAAYQETQYF.

The V call is TRBV7-9, the J call TRBJ1-1; 8 nucleotides match TRBD1. The V gene's germline CDR1 is SEHNR and CDR2 FQNEAQ (reference sequence). Losses at the gene ends were 6 bases for V and 3 bases for J; bases not matched to a gene: 9. The CDR3 has 15 residues. CDR3 nucleotides: TGTGCCAGCAGTCTCCTTACAGGGGGTGACACTGAAGCTTTCTTT. Translating it yields CASSLLTGGDTEAFF.

V is TRBV5-1 and J is TRBJ1-1; tentatively, D is TRBD1 (6 bases). The V end lost 4 bases, the J end lost 2 bases, and 15 bases lay between the germline ends. The length of the CDR3 is 15 residues. Germline V gives CDR1 SGHRS, CDR2 YFSETQ. CDR3 residues: CASSRVNRDNTEAFF. CDR3 DNA: TGCGCCAGCAGCCGTGTGAACAGGGATAACACTGAAGCTTTCTTT.

This rearrangement joins TRBV3-1 (or the pseudogene TRBV3-2) to TRBJ2-2; perhaps TRBD2 as D (6 bases). The V end lost 3 bases, the J end lost 5 bases, and 13 bases lay between the germline ends. CDR1 and CDR2 from the germline V gene are LGHDT and YNNKEL (reference sequence). The CDR3 has 15 amino acids. CDR3 DNA sequence: TGTGCCAGCAGCCAGACGACTAGAGTTACCGGGGAGCTGTTTTTT. Translation: CASSQTTRVTGELFF.

The chain carries TRBV5-1 and TRBJ1-6; D may be TRBD1 (5 bases). Per the germline V gene, CDR1 is SGHRS and CDR2 is YFSETQ. V lost 4 bases and J lost 7, with 15 bases in between. This CDR3 is 15 amino acids long. CDR3 residues: CASSLGVYGNSPLHF. For the CDR3, the DNA is TGCGCCAGCAGCCTAGGGGTATATGGGAATTCACCCCTCCACTTT.

The chain recombines TRBV10-3 with TRBJ2-7; 7 bases fit TRBD1. Trimming at V came to 2 bases and at J to 1 base, leaving 2 bases not matched to a gene. Germline V gene data show CDR1 as ENHRY and CDR2 as SYGVKD. CDR3 length equals 14 residues. CDR3 DNA: TGTGCCATCAGTGAGACGACAGGGTCCTACGAGCAGTACTTC. Amino acids: CAISETTGSYEQYF.

The rearrangement links TRBV13 to TRBJ2-7, with 10 nucleotides matching TRBD2. Losses at the gene ends were 1 base for V and 0 bases for J; bases not matched to a gene: 9. The germline CDR1 and CDR2 sequences are PRHDT and FYEKMQ (reference sequence). The CDR3 contains 18 residues. In nucleotides, the CDR3 is TGTGCCAGCAGCTTAGAACGGCTAGCGGGGGATTTCTCCTACGAGCAGTACTTC. Its protein is CASSLERLAGDFSYEQYF.

The rearrangement links TRBV15 to TRBJ2-4, with a possible D match to TRBD1 (5 bases). CDR3 size: 19 residues. V dropped 0 bases and J dropped 0 bases, with 18 bases sitting between them. The germline CDR1 and CDR2 sequences are LNHNV and YYDKDF (reference sequence). DNA of the CDR3: TGTGCCACCAGCAGAGAACCTACAGGCTTAGCTCTAGCCAAAAACATTCAGTACTTC. Amino acid sequence: CATSREPTGLALAKNIQYF.

The chain is built from TRBV11-2 and TRBJ2-2; D may be TRBD1 (6 bases). The V gene's germline CDR1 is SGHAT and CDR2 FQNNGV. This CDR3 region has 15 residues. Trimming took 5 bases from V and 2 from J, leaving 12 bases between them. The CDR3: CASSPDRKNTGELFF. In nucleotides, the CDR3 is TGTGCCAGCAGCCCGGACAGAAAAAACACCGGGGAGCTGTTTTTT.

The V call is TRBV29-1, the J call TRBJ1-1; D uncertain. The CDR3 is 13 residues long. CDR1 is SQVTM, CDR2 ANQGSEA, per germline. V lost 4 bases and J 0 bases, leaving 9 bases between the germline ends. The CDR3 here is CSVGTQVNTEAFF. Here the CDR3 DNA reads TGCAGCGTTGGAACGCAGGTGAACACTGAAGCTTTCTTT.